These 28 T cell receptor beta chains came from one sample sequenced in a study of blood T cell repertoires in COVID-19. The data were produced by immunoSEQ multiplex PCR, yet TCRdb's version contains in-frame clones alone and is incomplete. Altogether some 260,000 clones are present, 82% being singletons, with the ten largest covering roughly 3%. Sample: peripheral blood. These receptors all stem from a woman younger than 30 with acute or convalescent COVID-19.

The chain is built from TRBV27 and TRBJ2-7; 15 nucleotides match TRBD2. V shed 3 bases and J 3 bases; nucleotides not matched to a gene: 15. The germline CDR1 and CDR2 sequences are MNHEY and SMNVEV (reference sequence). This CDR3 spans 20 amino acids. CDR3 sequence (DNA): TGTGCCAGCAGTTTCAGTGTCCCGGGACTAGCGGGGGGCCTACTCTACGAGCAGTACTTC. It translates to CASSFSVPGLAGGLLYEQYF.

The rearrangement links TRBV7-9 to TRBJ2-5; TRBD1 aligns across 9 bases. CDR1 SEHNR and CDR2 FQNEAQ come from the germline V gene (reference sequence). The CDR3 loop spans 17 amino acids. The V segment lost 3 bases and the J segment 5 bases; nucleotides outside the gene matches: 13. CDR3 coding DNA: TGTGCCAGCAGCTTTTATCCCTCCGACAGGGGGGAGGAGACCCAGTACTTC. Protein: CASSFYPSDRGEETQYF.

The chain has TRBV4-3 and TRBJ2-1, with TRBD2 matching 10 bases. Germline V CDR1 and CDR2: LGHNA, YSLEER. The CDR3 spans 16 residues. Germline trimming cut 0 bases from V and 9 bases from J; bases unmatched to any gene: 8. In DNA, the CDR3 is TGCGCCAGCAGCCAAGATGGGAGCGGGAGGGCCGTTGAGCAGTTCTTC. Protein product: CASSQDGSGRAVEQFF.

The chain is built from TRBV18 and TRBJ2-7; the D gene is possibly TRBD2 (6 bases). V gave up 0 bases and J gave up 2 bases, with 17 bases separating them. Germline lookup yields CDR1 KGHSH and CDR2 LQKENI. The CDR3 contains 17 residues. DNA of the CDR3: TGTGCCAGCTCACCACCGGCTGGCGGGAAAAATCCCTACGAGCAGTACTTC. Its translation is CASSPPAGGKNPYEQYF.

This sequence joins TRBV2 and TRBJ1-2; 9 bases map to TRBD1. Germline V gene lookup returns CDR1 SNHLY and CDR2 FYNNEI. J was trimmed by 1 base and V by 8 bases; bases with no gene match: 5. The CDR3 runs to 14 residues. The DNA of the CDR3 is TGTGCCAGCTCACAGGGGGCTGTTAACTATGGCTACACCTTC. Its protein product is CASSQGAVNYGYTF.

This chain joins TRBV3-1 (or the pseudogene TRBV3-2) and TRBJ1-2; D gene unclear. The germline V gene has CDR1 LGHDT and CDR2 YNNKEL (reference sequence). CDR3 length: 12 residues. The ends were cut back, 2 bases at V and 5 bases at J, with 6 bases in the middle. DNA of the CDR3: TGTGCCAGCAGCCAATCAAATTATGGCTACACCTTC. Its protein is CASSQSNYGYTF.

The chain couples TRBV28 to TRBJ1-2; a weak D match, TRBD1 (6 bases). V was cut by 2 bases and J by 0 bases, with 13 bases left in between. The CDR3 runs to 16 residues. The germline gives CDR1 MDHEN, CDR2 SYDVKM. CDR3 protein: CASSLRGTPANYGYTF. CDR3 coding DNA: TGTGCCAGCAGTTTAAGGGGGACCCCAGCTAACTATGGCTACACCTTC.

This clone occurred once. The rearrangement links TRBV7-8 to TRBJ1-1, with D tentatively TRBD1 (5 bases). The CDR3 is made up of 16 amino acids. V lost 2 bases and J 1 base, leaving 14 bases between the germline ends. Germline CDR1 is SGHVS and CDR2 is FQNEAQ. The CDR3 DNA follows: TGTGCCAGCAGCTTAATATCAGGGACTGGGAACACTGAAGCTTTCTTT. It is translated as CASSLISGTGNTEAFF.

The rearrangement uses TRBV6-2 or TRBV6-3 and TRBJ1-1; tentatively, D is TRBD1 (5 bases). The CDR3 has 13 amino acids. Germline V gives CDR1 MNHEY, CDR2 SVGEGT. Deletions cut 4 bases from V and 5 bases from J, with 11 bases between. The CDR3 protein is CASSSKGWTEAFF. The CDR3 bases are TGTGCCAGCAGTTCCAAGGGGTGGACTGAAGCTTTCTTT.

This chain links TRBV28 with TRBJ1-1; 7 bases are shared with TRBD1. The CDR3 runs 12 residues. CDR1 and CDR2 from the germline V gene are MDHEN and SYDVKM. Unmatched junction bases numbered 11, after V lost 8 bases and J lost 11 bases. CDR3 DNA sequence: TGTGCCAGCGGTACCGGAGGGGGCTATGCTTTCTTT. Protein: CASGTGGGYAFF.

The CDR3 DNA reads TGTGCCAGCAGTTTCATTCTTAGACAGGGGAACACTGAAGCTTTCTTT. Translation gives CASSFILRQGNTEAFF. The chain combines TRBV6-6 with TRBJ1-1; 7 nucleotides match TRBD1. Per germline, CDR1 MNHNY and CDR2 SVGAGI (reference sequence). CDR3 length: 16 amino acids. Unmatched junction bases numbered 9, after V lost 4 bases and J lost 1 base.

The CDR3 is CASSPRTGKANQPQHF. CDR3 DNA: TGTGCCAGCAGTCCCCGGACAGGGAAAGCCAATCAGCCCCAGCATTTT. V is TRBV27 and J is TRBJ1-5; 8 nucleotides align to TRBD1. This CDR3 is built from 16 residues. V shed 5 bases, J shed 3 bases, and the junction held 9 bases outside the gene matches. CDR1 is MNHEY, CDR2 SMNVEV, per germline (reference sequence).

This clone was seen a handful of times. This rearrangement joins TRBV7-2 to TRBJ2-1; 9 bases match TRBD2. The CDR3 has 16 amino acids. The germline CDR1 and CDR2 sequences are SGHTA and FQGNSA. V gave up 0 bases and J gave up 4 bases; unmatched junction bases: 4. CDR3 residues: CASSLAASGAYNEQFF. CDR3 bases: TGTGCCAGCAGCTTAGCGGCTAGCGGGGCGTACAATGAGCAGTTCTTC.

This sequence joins TRBV9 and TRBJ1-2; D uncertain. The CDR3 has 14 amino acids. V was cut by 3 bases and J by 2 bases, with 11 bases left in between. Germline V lookup: CDR1 SGDLS, CDR2 YYNGEE. The CDR3 bases are TGTGCCAGCAGCGCACTATTAGCGAACTATGGCTACACCTTC. Amino acid sequence: CASSALLANYGYTF.

V usage is TRBV7-8 and J usage is TRBJ1-5; D is possibly TRBD1 (5 bases). The CDR3 extends over 15 amino acids. Germline CDR1 SGHVS, CDR2 FQNEAQ. V lost 0 bases and J 6 bases, leaving 12 bases between the germline ends. The DNA of the CDR3 is TGTGCCAGCAGCTTAGCGCTCGGGGGGGGTCAGCCCCAGCATTTT. This encodes CASSLALGGGQPQHF.

CDR3 residues: CASSQDRGRDNSNQPQHF. The CDR3 nucleotides are TGCGCCAGCAGCCAAGATCGCGGGCGGGATAATAGCAATCAGCCCCAGCATTTT. The chain carries TRBV4-3 and TRBJ1-5; D remains ambiguous. Trimming pared 0 bases from V and 0 bases from J, leaving 15 bases between. Germline V CDR1 and CDR2: LGHNA, YSLEER. The CDR3 consists of 18 residues.

This clone occurred a few times. The chain combines TRBV7-9 with TRBJ2-1; 7 bases agree with TRBD2. The germline gives CDR1 SEHNR, CDR2 FQNEAQ (reference sequence). The CDR3 contains 15 residues. The junction had 7 bases not matched to a gene; V was cut back by 3 bases and J by 5 bases. DNA of the CDR3: TGTGCCAGCAGCTTTTCCGGGACTACAAACAATGAGCAGTTCTTC. Protein product: CASSFSGTTNNEQFF.

The rearrangement joins TRBV5-6 to TRBJ2-7, with 8 nucleotides matching TRBD1. The CDR3 covers 13 residues. Germline CDR1 is SGHDT and CDR2 is YYEEEE. The V and J ends lost 2 bases and 5 bases, in that order; junction bases with no gene match: 3. The DNA of the CDR3 is TGTGCCAGCAGCTTACAGGGGGTCCACGAGCAGTACTTC. Protein product: CASSLQGVHEQYF.

Only a few counts were recorded for this clone. The genes are TRBV25-1 and TRBJ1-4; 11 positions agree with TRBD1. The trim removed 4 bases at V and 6 bases at J, leaving 10 bases unmatched. This CDR3 has 17 residues. Germline V gene data show CDR1 as MGHDK and CDR2 as SYGVNS. CDR3 in amino acids: CASSGRDRGVEDEKLFF. The CDR3, as DNA: TGTGCCAGCAGTGGTAGGGACAGGGGGGTCGAGGATGAAAAACTGTTTTTT.

The rearrangement links TRBV7-9 to TRBJ2-1; TRBD2 matches at 13 bases. Germline CDR1 reads SEHNR; CDR2 reads FQNEAQ (reference sequence). V lost 4 bases to trimming and J lost 8 bases; unmatched junction nucleotides: 11. The CDR3 spans 17 residues. DNA of the CDR3: TGTGCCAGCAGCTCCCGGACTAGCGGGAGAAATGGGGATGAGCAGTTCTTC. It yields the protein CASSSRTSGRNGDEQFF.

This clone was picked up a small number of times. The CDR3 nucleotides read TGCGCCAGCAGCCCAGGGCAGGGTGAAGCTTTCTTT. This translates into CASSPGQGEAFF. The V gene is TRBV10-1, the J gene TRBJ1-1; possible D gene TRBD1, 5 bases. The germline V gene has CDR1 WNHNN and CDR2 SYGVQD (reference sequence). This CDR3 has 12 amino acids. Between the trimmed V and J ends, which lost 6 bases and 7 bases, there was a span of 12 bases.

The table lists this clone with a count of one. The V call is TRBV11-2, the J call TRBJ1-1, with TRBD1 as a possible D gene (5 bases). This CDR3 region has 13 residues. Looked up from germline, CDR1 is SGHAT and CDR2 is FQNNGV. Trimming left V 5 bases short and J 8 bases short, with 15 bases between. CDR3 in DNA: TGTGCCAGCAGCCGGAACCAGGGTGGGGAAGCTTTCTTT. This encodes CASSRNQGGEAFF.

The rearrangement links TRBV5-1 to TRBJ2-1; 7 nucleotides agree with TRBD2. Trimming at V came to 2 bases and at J to 5 bases, leaving 4 bases not matched to a gene. Germline V gene sequence: CDR1 SGHRS, CDR2 YFSETQ. There are 14 residues in the CDR3. Written as DNA, the CDR3 is TGCGCCAGCAGCTTAGCGGGACCAAACAATGAGCAGTTCTTC. It encodes CASSLAGPNNEQFF.

The J gene is TRBJ1-1, the V gene TRBV19; 9 nucleotides match TRBD1. The V gene end was trimmed by 0 bases and the J gene end by 4 bases; junction bases not matched to a gene: 0. CDR1 is LNHDA, CDR2 SQIVND, per germline (reference sequence). The CDR3 runs 14 residues. The CDR3 reads CASSIETGGTEAFF. The CDR3 region has the DNA TGTGCCAGTAGTATAGAGACAGGGGGCACTGAAGCTTTCTTT.

The chain uses TRBV7-9 and TRBJ2-7; 10 bases map to TRBD2. V dropped 5 bases and J dropped 4; count of bases not matched to a gene: 14. CDR3 length: 17 amino acids. The germline V gene encodes CDR1 SEHNR and CDR2 FQNEAQ (reference sequence). Here the CDR3 DNA reads TGTGCCAGCAGCCACGGACTAGCGGCAGATACGCATTACGAGCAGTACTTC. Translation gives CASSHGLAADTHYEQYF.

V is TRBV28 and J is TRBJ1-1; D is ambiguous. The CDR3 runs to 12 residues. With 6 bases removed from V and 10 bases from J, the gap between germline ends came to 15 bases. Germline V gene data show CDR1 as MDHEN and CDR2 as SYDVKM. CDR3 amino acids: CASRDLGEGAFF. The CDR3 nucleotides are TGTGCCAGCAGGGACCTCGGGGAGGGAGCTTTCTTT.

Written as DNA, the CDR3 is TGTGCCAGCAGTAGAGAAGGGACAGCGAACTTAAATAGCAATCAGCCCCAGCATTTT. Translation gives CASSREGTANLNSNQPQHF. The chain carries TRBV28 and TRBJ1-5; 7 bases are shared with TRBD1. The CDR3 has 19 residues. Trimming cost V 5 bases and J 0 bases; bases outside gene matches: 16. Per the germline V gene, CDR1 is MDHEN and CDR2 is SYDVKM.

V usage is TRBV5-5 and J usage is TRBJ1-3, with 9 bases lining up with TRBD1. The CDR3 spans 19 residues. Germline V lookup: CDR1 SGHKS, CDR2 YYEKEE (reference sequence). After removal of 0 bases from V and 4 bases from J, the junction contained 14 bases not matched to a gene. In nucleotides, the CDR3 is TGTGCCAGCAGCTTGGTTGGGACAGGGTTTGGGGCAGACGGAAACACCATATATTTT. This translates into CASSLVGTGFGADGNTIYF.